Sequencing of this T cell receptor (beta chain) was carried out in a study of tumour-infiltrating T cells in Burkitt lymphoma. Study in general: All epidemiological Burkitt lymphoma subtypes were represented in the cohort. Repertoire clonality predicted overall and progression-free survival.

The table came from immunoSEQ multiplex PCR; TCRdb's copy has only in-frame clones and leaves some out. The sample carries some 1,300 clones, approximately 81% recorded once. This CDR3 is 16 amino acids long. Trimming pared 3 bases from V and 2 bases from J, leaving 15 bases between. CDR1 and CDR2 from the germline V gene are SGHDN and FVKESK. This clonotype was obtained from a human donor with Burkitt lymphoma. This rearrangement joins TRBV14 to TRBJ2-3, with D perhaps being TRBD1 or TRBD2 (5 bases each). The specimen sequenced was tumor tissue. The CDR3, as DNA: TGTGCCAGCAGCCAGAGGGGCAGCCCCCTCACAGATACGCAGTATTTT. This encodes CASSQRGSPLTDTQYF. The full variable domain, with the rest looked up from reference TRBV14 and TRBJ2-3, is EAGVTQFPSHSVIEKGQTVTLRCDPISGHDNLYWYRRVMGKEIKFLLHFVKESKQDESGMPNNRFLAERTGGTYSTLKVQPAELEDSGVYFCASSQRGSPLTDTQYFGPGTRLTVL.